A selection of T cell receptor beta chains follows, all from one sample in a study of blood T cells in healthy people across ages. TCRdb re-called the 5' RACE reads through MiXCR, storing one row per CDR3 protein. The table has about 1.4 million distinct CDR3 sequences, 55% to 75% seen once. Material for sequencing was blood. The receptors shown here come from a man between 18 and 29 years old in good health. CDR3s leave out the opening cysteine and the closing phenylalanine or tryptophan.

>TRBV29-1
SVPGAGYGYT
>TRBV3-1
ASSQDRDRGQGNQPQH
>TRBV11-2
ASSLAPTDTYEQY
>TRBV7-2
ASSLVGSSNTEAF
>TRBV5-1
ASSRTPGTSNEQF
>TRBV6-5
ASSRGGNQQF
>TRBV18
ASSPPAGFPGELF
>TRBV20-1
SAGRGLPHEQF
>TRBV24-1
ATSDGSTGEQF
>TRBV6-6
ATPGVPGELF
>TRBV14
ASSPLDGGNRVIDDYGYT
>TRBV20-1
SAREASDTQY
>TRBV20-1
SATWGFDTEAF
>TRBV18
ASSRKASSYNEQF
>TRBV18
ASSPGADQETQY
>TRBV20-1
SARDRNSSSYEQY
>TRBV20-1
SARHPSGTDTQY
>TRBV7-2
ASSLVPIGGGGYT
>TRBV4-2
ASSQVTGSSQPQH
>TRBV20-1
SARRLAGGSLSTDTQY
>TRBV12-3/TRBV12-4
ASNFPYNEQF
>TRBV27
ASSLEAGGPLETQY
>TRBV15
ATSRDHRGELF
>TRBV9
ASSASDGRQGKLF
>TRBV4-1
ASSQREGVNTEAF
>TRBV7-9
ASSLLTSGSYEQY
>TRBV2
ASSEGSGYYGYT
>TRBV7-2
ASRWTGGGHGYGYT